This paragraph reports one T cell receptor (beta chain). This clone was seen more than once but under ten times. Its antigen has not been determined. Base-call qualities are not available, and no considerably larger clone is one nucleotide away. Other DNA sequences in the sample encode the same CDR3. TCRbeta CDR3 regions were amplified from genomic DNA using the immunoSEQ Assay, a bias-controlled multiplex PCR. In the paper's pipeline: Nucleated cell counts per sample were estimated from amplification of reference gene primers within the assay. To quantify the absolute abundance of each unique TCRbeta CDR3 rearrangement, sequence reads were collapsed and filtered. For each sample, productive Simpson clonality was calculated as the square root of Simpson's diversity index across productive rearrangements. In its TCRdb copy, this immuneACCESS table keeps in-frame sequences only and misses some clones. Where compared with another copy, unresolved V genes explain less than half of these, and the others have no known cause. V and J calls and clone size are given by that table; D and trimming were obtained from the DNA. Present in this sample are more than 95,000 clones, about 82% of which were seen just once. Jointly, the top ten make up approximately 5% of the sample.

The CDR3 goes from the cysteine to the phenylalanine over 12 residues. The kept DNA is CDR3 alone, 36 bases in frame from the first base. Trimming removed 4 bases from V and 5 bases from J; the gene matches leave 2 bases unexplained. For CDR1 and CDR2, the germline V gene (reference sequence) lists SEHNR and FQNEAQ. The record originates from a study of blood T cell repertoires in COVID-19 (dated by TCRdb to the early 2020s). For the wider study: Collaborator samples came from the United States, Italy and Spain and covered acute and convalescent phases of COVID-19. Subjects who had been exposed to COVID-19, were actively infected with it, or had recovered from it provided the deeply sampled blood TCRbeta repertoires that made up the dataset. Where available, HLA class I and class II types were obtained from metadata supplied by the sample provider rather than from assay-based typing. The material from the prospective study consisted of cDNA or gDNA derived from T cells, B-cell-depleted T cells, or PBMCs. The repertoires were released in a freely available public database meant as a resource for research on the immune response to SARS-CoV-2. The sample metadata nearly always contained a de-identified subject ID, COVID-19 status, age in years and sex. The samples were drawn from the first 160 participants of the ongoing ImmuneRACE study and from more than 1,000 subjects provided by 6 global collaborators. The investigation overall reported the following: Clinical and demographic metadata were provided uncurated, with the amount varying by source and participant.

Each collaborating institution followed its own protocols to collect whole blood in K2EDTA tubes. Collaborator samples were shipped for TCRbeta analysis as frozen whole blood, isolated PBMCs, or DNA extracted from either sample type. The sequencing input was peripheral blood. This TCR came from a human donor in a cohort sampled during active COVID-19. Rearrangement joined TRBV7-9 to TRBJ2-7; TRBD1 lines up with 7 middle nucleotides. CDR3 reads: CASSSTGDEQYF. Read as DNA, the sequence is TGTGCCAGCAGCTCTACAGGGGACGAGCAGTACTTC.